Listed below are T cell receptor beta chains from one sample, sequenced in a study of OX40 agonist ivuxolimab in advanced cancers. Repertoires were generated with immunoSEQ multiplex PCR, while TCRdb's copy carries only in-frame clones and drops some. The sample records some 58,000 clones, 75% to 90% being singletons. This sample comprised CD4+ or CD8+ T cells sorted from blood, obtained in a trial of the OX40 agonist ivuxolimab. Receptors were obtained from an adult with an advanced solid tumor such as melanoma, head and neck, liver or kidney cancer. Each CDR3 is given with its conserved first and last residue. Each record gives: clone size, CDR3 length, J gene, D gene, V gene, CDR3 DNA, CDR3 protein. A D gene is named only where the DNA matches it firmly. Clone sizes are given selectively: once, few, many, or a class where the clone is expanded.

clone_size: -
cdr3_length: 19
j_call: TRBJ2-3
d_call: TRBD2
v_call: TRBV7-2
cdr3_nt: TGTGCCAGCAGCTTAGTAGGAGCGGGAGGGCTGATTTTCCCAGATACGCAGTATTTT
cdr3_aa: CASSLVGAGGLIFPDTQYF

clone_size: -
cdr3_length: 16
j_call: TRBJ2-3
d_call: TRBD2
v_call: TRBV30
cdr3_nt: TGTGCCTGGAGTGAATATTTAGCGGGACTACGAGATACGCAGTATTTT
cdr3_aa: CAWSEYLAGLRDTQYF

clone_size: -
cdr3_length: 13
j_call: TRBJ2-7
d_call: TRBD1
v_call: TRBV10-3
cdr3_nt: TGTGCCATCAGCAACAGGGGGCCCTACGAGCAGTACTTC
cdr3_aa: CAISNRGPYEQYF

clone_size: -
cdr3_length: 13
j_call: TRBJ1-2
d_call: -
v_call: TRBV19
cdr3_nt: TGTGCCAGTAACGATCTCGACAGAAGTGGCTACACCTTC
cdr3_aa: CASNDLDRSGYTF

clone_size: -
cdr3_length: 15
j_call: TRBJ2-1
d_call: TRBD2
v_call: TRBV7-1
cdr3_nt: TGTGCCAGCAGCTTATTACGGAGCGGGAGCTCTGAGCAGTTCTTC
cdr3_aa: CASSLLRSGSSEQFF

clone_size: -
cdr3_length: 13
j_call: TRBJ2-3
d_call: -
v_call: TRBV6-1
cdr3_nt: TGTGCCAGCAGTGAAGCGTGGGTAGCTACGCAGTATTTT
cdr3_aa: CASSEAWVATQYF

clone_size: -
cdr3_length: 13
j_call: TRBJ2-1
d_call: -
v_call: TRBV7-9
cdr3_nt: TGTGCCAGCAGCTATAATTCCTACAATGAGCAGTTCTTC
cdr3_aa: CASSYNSYNEQFF

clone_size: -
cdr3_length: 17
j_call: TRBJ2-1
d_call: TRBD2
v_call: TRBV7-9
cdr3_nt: TGTGCCAGCAGCCCGGGGGTAGCGGGAGAACCCTACAATGAGCAGTTCTTC
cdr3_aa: CASSPGVAGEPYNEQFF

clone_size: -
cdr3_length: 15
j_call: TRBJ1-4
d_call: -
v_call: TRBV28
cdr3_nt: TGTGCCAGCAGCCCCCGGACAACAAAGTCAGAAAAACTGTTTTTT
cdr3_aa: CASSPRTTKSEKLFF

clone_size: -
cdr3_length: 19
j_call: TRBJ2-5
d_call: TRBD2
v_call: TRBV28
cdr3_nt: TGTGCCAGCAGTTTCCGAGGGGCTAGCGGGAGAAGCAGTCAAGAGACCCAGTACTTC
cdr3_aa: CASSFRGASGRSSQETQYF

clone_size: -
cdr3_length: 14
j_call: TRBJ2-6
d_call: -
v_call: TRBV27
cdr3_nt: TGTGCCAGCAGTTCCTTCTCTGGGGCCAACGTCCTGACTTTC
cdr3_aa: CASSSFSGANVLTF

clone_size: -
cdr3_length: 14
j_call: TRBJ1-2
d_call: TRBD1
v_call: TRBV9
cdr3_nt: TGTGCCAGCAGCGCCCCCCCTTGGGACAGTTCCTACACCTTC
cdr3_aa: CASSAPPWDSSYTF

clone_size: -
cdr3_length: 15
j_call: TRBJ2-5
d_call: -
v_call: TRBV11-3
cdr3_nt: TGTGCCAGCAGCTTAGCCGGGACCTCGGGGGAGACCCAGTACTTC
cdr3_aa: CASSLAGTSGETQYF

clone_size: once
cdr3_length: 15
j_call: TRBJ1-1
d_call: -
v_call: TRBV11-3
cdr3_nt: TGTGCCAGCAGCTTAGACCCGACAGGGAACACTGAAGCTTTCTTT
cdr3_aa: CASSLDPTGNTEAFF

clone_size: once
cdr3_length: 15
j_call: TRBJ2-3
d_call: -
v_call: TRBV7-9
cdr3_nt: TGTGCCAGCAGCTTATACGGGAGTCGCCCAGATACGCAGTATTTT
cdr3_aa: CASSLYGSRPDTQYF

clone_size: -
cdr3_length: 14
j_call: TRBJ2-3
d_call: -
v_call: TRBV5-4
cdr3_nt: TGTGCCAGCAGCTTGACCTCACTCGCAGATACGCAGTATTTT
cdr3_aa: CASSLTSLADTQYF

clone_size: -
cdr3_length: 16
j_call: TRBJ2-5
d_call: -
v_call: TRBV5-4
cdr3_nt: TGTGCCAGCAGCTTGGGCTCGGGAGAGGTTGAGGAGACCCAGTACTTC
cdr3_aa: CASSLGSGEVEETQYF

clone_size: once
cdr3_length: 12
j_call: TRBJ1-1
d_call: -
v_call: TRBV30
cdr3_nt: TGTGCCTGGACCAGGGGCGAATTTGAAGCTTTCTTT
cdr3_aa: CAWTRGEFEAFF

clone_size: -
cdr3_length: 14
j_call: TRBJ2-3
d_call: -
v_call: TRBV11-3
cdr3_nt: TGTGCCAGCAGTTTGGGAACCTGGCTGGATACGCAGTATTTT
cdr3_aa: CASSLGTWLDTQYF

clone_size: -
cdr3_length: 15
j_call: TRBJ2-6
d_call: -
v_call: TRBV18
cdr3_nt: TGTGCCAGCTCACCATCGGGGCAGAGGGCCAACGTCCTGACTTTC
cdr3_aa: CASSPSGQRANVLTF

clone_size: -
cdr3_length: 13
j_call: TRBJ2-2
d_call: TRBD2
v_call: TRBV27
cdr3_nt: TGTGCCACCCGCGGGAGGAACACCGGGGAGCTGTTTTTT
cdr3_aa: CATRGRNTGELFF

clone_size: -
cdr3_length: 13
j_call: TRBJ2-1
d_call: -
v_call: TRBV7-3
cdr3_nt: TGTGCCAGCTCTCCAGGGCGTCGGAATGAGCAGTTCTTC
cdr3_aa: CASSPGRRNEQFF

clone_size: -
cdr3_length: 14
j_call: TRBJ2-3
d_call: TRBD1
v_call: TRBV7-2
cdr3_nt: TGTGCCAGCAGCTTAGTGCAGGGGGCTAGCACGCAGTATTTT
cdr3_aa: CASSLVQGASTQYF

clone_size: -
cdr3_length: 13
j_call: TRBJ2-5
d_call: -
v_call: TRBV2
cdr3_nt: TGTGCCAGAAGACCAGGTGGACAAGAGACCCAGTACTTC
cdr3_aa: CARRPGGQETQYF

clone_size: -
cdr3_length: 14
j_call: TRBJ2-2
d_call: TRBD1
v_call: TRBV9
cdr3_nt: TGTGCCAGCAGCGTAGTGACAGGGGGCGGGGAGCTGTTTTTT
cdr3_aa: CASSVVTGGGELFF

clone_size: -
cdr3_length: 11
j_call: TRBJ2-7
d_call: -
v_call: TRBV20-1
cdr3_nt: TGCAGTGCTAGCGCTCCCCCCAAGCAGTACTTC
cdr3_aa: CSASAPPKQYF

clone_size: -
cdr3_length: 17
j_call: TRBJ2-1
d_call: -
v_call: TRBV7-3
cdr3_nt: TGTGCCAGCAGCTTAGGGGGCCCGGCGGGTGGCTACAATGAGCAGTTCTTC
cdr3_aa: CASSLGGPAGGYNEQFF

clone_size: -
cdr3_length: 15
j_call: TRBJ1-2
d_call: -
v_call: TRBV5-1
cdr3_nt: TGCGCCAGCAGACAGACAGCTACCTCTAACTATGGCTACACCTTC
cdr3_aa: CASRQTATSNYGYTF

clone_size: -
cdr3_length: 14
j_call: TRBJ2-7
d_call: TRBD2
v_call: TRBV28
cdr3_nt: TGTGCCAGCTCTCCTAGCGGGAGAGGCTACGAGCAGTACTTC
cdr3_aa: CASSPSGRGYEQYF

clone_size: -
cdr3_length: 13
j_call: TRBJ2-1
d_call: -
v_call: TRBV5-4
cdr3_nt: TGTGCCAGCAGCTTGGGCAGTTACAATGAGCAGTTCTTC
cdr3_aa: CASSLGSYNEQFF

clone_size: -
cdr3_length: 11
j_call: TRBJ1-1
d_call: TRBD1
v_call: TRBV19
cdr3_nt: TGTGCCAGTAGAATCCAGGGGGGAGCTTTCTTT
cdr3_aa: CASRIQGGAFF

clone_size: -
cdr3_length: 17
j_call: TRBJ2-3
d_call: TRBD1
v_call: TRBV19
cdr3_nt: TGTGCCACTACGACAGGGTCCCTAAAAGGACAAACGGATACGCAGTATTTT
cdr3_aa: CATTTGSLKGQTDTQYF

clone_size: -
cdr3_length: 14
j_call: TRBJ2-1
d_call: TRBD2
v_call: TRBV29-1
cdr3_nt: TGCAGCGCCTGCCGGACTAGCGGGAGTGGAGAGCAGTTCTTC
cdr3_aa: CSACRTSGSGEQFF

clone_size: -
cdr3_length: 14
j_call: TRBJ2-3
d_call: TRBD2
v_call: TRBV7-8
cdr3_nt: TGTGCCAGCAGCTTAGACAGCGGGAGAGATACGCAGTATTTT
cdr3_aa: CASSLDSGRDTQYF

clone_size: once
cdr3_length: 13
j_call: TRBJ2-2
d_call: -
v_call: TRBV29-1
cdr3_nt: TGCAGCGTTGACAGGGGAAACACCGGGGAGCTGTTTTTT
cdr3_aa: CSVDRGNTGELFF

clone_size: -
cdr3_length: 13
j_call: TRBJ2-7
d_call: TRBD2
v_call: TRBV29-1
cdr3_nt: TGCAGCGTTCGTCCTAGCGGGGGCTACGAGCAGTACTTC
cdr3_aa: CSVRPSGGYEQYF

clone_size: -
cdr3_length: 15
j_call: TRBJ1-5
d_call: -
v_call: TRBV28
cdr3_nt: TGTGCCAGCAGTCCCGGAACCGTGAGCAATCAGCCCCAGCATTTT
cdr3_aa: CASSPGTVSNQPQHF

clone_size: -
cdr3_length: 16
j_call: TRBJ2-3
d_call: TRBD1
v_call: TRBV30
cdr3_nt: TGTGCCTGGAAAGAGTCGCTGTCCGACAGGGCTTCGTCGCAGTATTTT
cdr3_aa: CAWKESLSDRASSQYF

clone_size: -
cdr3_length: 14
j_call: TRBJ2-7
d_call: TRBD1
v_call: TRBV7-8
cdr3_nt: TGTGCCAGCAGCTTAGGTACAGGGGGGAACGAGCAGTACTTC
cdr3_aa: CASSLGTGGNEQYF

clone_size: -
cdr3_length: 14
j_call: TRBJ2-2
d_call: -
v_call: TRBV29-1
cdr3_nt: TGCAGCGTTGTTCCAGGGATGAACACCGGGGAGCTGTTTTTT
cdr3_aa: CSVVPGMNTGELFF

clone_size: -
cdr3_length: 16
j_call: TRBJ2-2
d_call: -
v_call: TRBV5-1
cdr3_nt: TGCGCCAGCAGCTTGGCCATCGGGGAAGGGGTCGGGGAGCTGTTTTTT
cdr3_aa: CASSLAIGEGVGELFF

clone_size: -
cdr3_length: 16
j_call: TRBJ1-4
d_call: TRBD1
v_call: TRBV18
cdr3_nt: TGTGCCAGCTCTCTCGATTCCGGACAGGGGAATGAAAAACTGTTTTTT
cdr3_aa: CASSLDSGQGNEKLFF

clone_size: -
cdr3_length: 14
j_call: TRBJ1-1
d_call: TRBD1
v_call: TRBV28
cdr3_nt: TGTGCCAGCAGCAAGCAGACAGGGGTCACTGAAGCTTTCTTT
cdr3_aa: CASSKQTGVTEAFF

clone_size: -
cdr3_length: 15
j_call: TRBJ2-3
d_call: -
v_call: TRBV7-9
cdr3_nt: TGTGCCAGCAGCTTCACAGGGGCGGGGACAGATACGCAGTATTTT
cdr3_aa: CASSFTGAGTDTQYF

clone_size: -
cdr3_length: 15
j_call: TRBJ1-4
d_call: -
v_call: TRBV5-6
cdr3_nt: TGTGCCAGCAGCCCCTATCGGAGGCAAAATGAAAAACTGTTTTTT
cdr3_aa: CASSPYRRQNEKLFF

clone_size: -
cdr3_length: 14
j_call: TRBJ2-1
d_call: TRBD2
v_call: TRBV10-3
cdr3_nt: TGTGCCATCAGTGGGACTAGCGGGTATAATGAGCAGTTCTTC
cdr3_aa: CAISGTSGYNEQFF

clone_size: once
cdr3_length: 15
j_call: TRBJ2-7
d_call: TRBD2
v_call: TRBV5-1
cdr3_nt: TGCGCCAGCAGCTTGAACTTGGGACTAGCGGTTGAGCAGTACTTC
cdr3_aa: CASSLNLGLAVEQYF

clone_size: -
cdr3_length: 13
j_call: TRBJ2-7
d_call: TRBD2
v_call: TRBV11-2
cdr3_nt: TGTGCCAGCAGCTCGGGACTAGTATTCGAGCAGTACTTC
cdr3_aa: CASSSGLVFEQYF

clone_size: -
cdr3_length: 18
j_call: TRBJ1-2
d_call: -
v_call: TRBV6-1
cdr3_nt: TGTGCCAGCAGTGAAGAGTTGACCATCCTCAGGGCGAACTATGGCTACACCTTC
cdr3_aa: CASSEELTILRANYGYTF